This passage covers 19 T cell receptor beta chains from one sample sequenced in a study of graft-versus-host responses after intestinal transplantation. Produced via immunoSEQ multiplex PCR; TCRdb's table is partial and in-frame only. The sample has tens of thousands of clones, around 90% seen once. The antigens of these receptors remain unknown. Here the sequenced sample was unstimulated CD4+ T cells sorted from spleen or lymph node cells, taken before intestinal transplant. Receptors were obtained from a human donor who received an intestinal transplant.

The chain uses TRBV4-2 and TRBJ1-4; tentatively, D is TRBD1 (5 bases). V dropped 1 base and J dropped 8 bases, with 14 bases sitting between them. Germline V gives CDR1 LGHNA, CDR2 YNFKEQ. The length of the CDR3 is 15 residues. The CDR3 bases are TGTGCCAGCAGCCAAGCGGGGGGAGGGTGGGAAAAACTGTTTTTT. It codes for CASSQAGGGWEKLFF.

The CDR3 spells CASSLAPGTGIEQYF. CDR3 DNA: TGTGCCAGCAGCTTGGCCCCCGGGACAGGGATCGAGCAGTACTTC. The V call is TRBV5-6, the J call TRBJ2-7; 9 bases line up with TRBD1. This CDR3 is 15 amino acids long. J gave up 6 bases and V 0 bases, and 7 bases lay outside the gene matches. Germline loops: CDR1 SGHDT, CDR2 YYEEEE.

CDR3 region: CASSPQPTVSYEQYF. The CDR3 nucleotides are TGTGCCAGCAGCCCCCAACCGACAGTCTCCTACGAGCAGTACTTC. The chain employs TRBV7-6 and TRBJ2-7; TRBD1 might be the D (5 bases). Trimming cost V 5 bases and J 0 bases, with 14 bases left between them. The germline gives CDR1 SGHVS, CDR2 FNYEAQ. CDR3 length: 15 amino acids.

This chain connects TRBV5-1 to TRBJ2-7, with TRBD1 matching over 9 bases. This CDR3 spans 14 amino acids. Germline V gene sequence: CDR1 SGHRS, CDR2 YFSETQ. The V segment lost 3 bases and the J segment 3 bases; nucleotides outside the gene matches: 4. The CDR3 protein is CASSSTGGGYEQYF. The DNA for the CDR3 is TGCGCCAGCAGCTCGACAGGGGGGGGCTACGAGCAGTACTTC.

This clone was counted between two and nine times. This chain uses TRBV5-6 with TRBJ2-1, with D hard to call. This CDR3 has 14 amino acids. V shed 0 bases and J shed 5 bases, with 9 bases lying between them. Germline V gene lookup returns CDR1 SGHDT and CDR2 YYEEEE. The CDR3: CASSLVRRNNEQFF. DNA for the CDR3: TGTGCCAGCAGCTTGGTCCGCAGGAACAATGAGCAGTTCTTC.

The chain combines TRBV5-4 with TRBJ2-7; tentatively, D is TRBD2 (6 bases). The CDR3 covers 14 residues. Trimming removed 0 bases at V and 3 bases at J, with 10 bases between. Germline V lookup: CDR1 SGHNT, CDR2 YYREEE (reference sequence). CDR3 residues: CASSLGGGVYEQYF. CDR3 in DNA: TGTGCCAGCAGCTTGGGGGGCGGGGTCTACGAGCAGTACTTC.

The chain combines TRBV5-3 with TRBJ1-1; 7 positions match TRBD1. Being an ORF, TRBV5-3 has a function that is uncertain. CDR3 length: 15 residues. J was trimmed by 1 base and V by 8 bases; bases with no gene match: 11. CDR3 sequence: CASLGERTGNTEAFF. The CDR3 DNA sequence: TGTGCCAGCCTGGGGGAGCGGACAGGGAACACTGAAGCTTTCTTT.

Here the CDR3 DNA reads TGTGCAAGTCGCTTAGTCAGAAAAATGAACACTGAAGCTTTCTTT. Amino acid sequence: CASRLVRKMNTEAFF. V is TRBV12-2 and J is TRBJ1-1; TRBD1 was called by the table and not checked on the DNA. TRBV12-2 is annotated as a pseudogene. CDR3 length equals 15 residues.

The chain carries TRBV2 and TRBJ1-4; D might be TRBD1 (6 bases). The germline V and J ends were trimmed by 7 bases and 5 bases, with 11 bases remaining between them. Germline-derived CDR1 and CDR2 are SNHLY and FYNNEI. The CDR3 runs to 13 residues. CDR3 DNA sequence: TGTGCCAGCAAAGGGGGTGCCAATGAAAAACTGTTTTTT. This translates into CASKGGANEKLFF.

V usage is TRBV5-1 and J usage is TRBJ2-4, with 7 bases that match TRBD2. J lost 8 bases, V lost 5 bases, and 13 bases had no gene match. The CDR3 is made up of 15 amino acids. Germline lookup yields CDR1 SGHRS and CDR2 YFSETQ. CDR3 residues: CASSLLQDLADIQYF. CDR3 sequence (DNA): TGCGCCAGCAGTCTCTTACAGGACCTAGCGGACATTCAGTACTTC.

The chain combines TRBV19 with TRBJ2-7, with 10 nucleotides matching TRBD1. The CDR3 is made up of 14 amino acids. J gave up 4 bases and V 2 bases, and 2 bases lay outside the gene matches. Germline CDR1 reads LNHDA; CDR2 reads SQIVND (reference sequence). CDR3 nucleotide sequence: TGTGCCAGTAGTATACCGGACAGGGGGTACGAGCAGTACTTC. It specifies CASSIPDRGYEQYF.

This clone appeared once. The CDR3, as DNA: TGTGCCAGCACGAGACGGGGGGTGAACACCGGGGAGCTGTTTTTT. It translates to CASTRRGVNTGELFF. The V gene is TRBV9, the J gene TRBJ2-2; 7 positions match TRBD2. With 6 bases clipped from V and 1 base from J, the junction kept 6 bases outside the gene matches. This CDR3 has 15 amino acids. Per germline, CDR1 SGDLS and CDR2 YYNGEE.

The V gene is TRBV27, the J gene TRBJ2-7; 7 bases align to TRBD1. The ends lost 5 bases at V and 7 bases at J; junction bases unmatched: 17. Germline V CDR1 and CDR2: MNHEY, SMNVEV (reference sequence). This CDR3 spans 16 amino acids. CDR3 sequence reads: CASSPPRTGFLVEQYF. The CDR3 DNA is TGTGCCAGCAGTCCCCCACGGACAGGCTTTCTTGTTGAGCAGTACTTC.

The CDR3 loop reads CASSLWASGGGHNEQFF. The CDR3 DNA sequence: TGTGCCAGCAGTTTATGGGCTAGCGGGGGGGGTCACAATGAGCAGTTCTTC. The J gene is TRBJ2-1, the V gene TRBV27; 12 bases fit TRBD2. The CDR3 covers 17 residues. Germline CDR1 is MNHEY and CDR2 is SMNVEV (reference sequence). V was clipped by 1 base and J by 5 bases; unmatched bases: 6.

The chain uses TRBV10-1 and TRBJ2-7; D is unclear. Germline CDR1 and CDR2: WNHNN and SYGVQD (reference sequence). The V end lost 2 bases, the J end lost 6 bases, and 17 bases lay between the germline ends. The CDR3 covers 15 residues. CDR3 DNA sequence: TGCGCCAGCAGTGAGACCCCATGGGCCGCCGGCGAGCAGTACTTC. Translating it yields CASSETPWAAGEQYF.

CDR3 region: CASSEGTGPYEQYF. CDR3 bases: TGCGCCAGCAGTGAGGGGACAGGTCCCTACGAGCAGTACTTC. The chain carries TRBV10-2 and TRBJ2-7; 8 nucleotides line up with TRBD1. The CDR3 totals 14 residues. Germline V CDR1 and CDR2: WSHSY, SAAADI. Trimming cost V 2 bases and J 2 bases; bases outside gene matches: 2.

This rearrangement joins TRBV7-8 to TRBJ2-2; 12 bases agree with TRBD1. CDR3 length: 18 amino acids. Trimming took 8 bases from V and 4 from J; bases not matched to a gene: 14. In germline, CDR1 is SGHVS, CDR2 FQNEAQ. In DNA, the CDR3 is TGTGCCAGCGGGGGACAGGGGGCTAATTGGGGTGTCACCGGGGAGCTGTTTTTT. Its translation: CASGGQGANWGVTGELFF.

The V call is TRBV5-1, the J call TRBJ1-1; 8 bases line up with TRBD1. CDR3 length: 15 amino acids. Germline loops: CDR1 SGHRS, CDR2 YFSETQ. V was pared by 5 bases and J by 1 base, with 7 bases of the junction left unmatched. CDR3 residues: CASSRLTGENTEAFF. For the CDR3, the DNA is TGCGCCAGCAGTCGGTTGACAGGGGAGAACACTGAAGCTTTCTTT.

V gene TRBV7-3 combines with J gene TRBJ1-2, with 7 bases lining up with TRBD1. Germline assignment: CDR1 SGHTA and CDR2 FQGTGA. V shed 1 base and J 2 bases; nucleotides not matched to a gene: 4. The length of the CDR3 is 15 residues. The CDR3: CASSLSPGGNYGYTF. For the CDR3, the DNA is TGTGCCAGCAGCTTAAGCCCAGGGGGGAACTATGGCTACACCTTC.